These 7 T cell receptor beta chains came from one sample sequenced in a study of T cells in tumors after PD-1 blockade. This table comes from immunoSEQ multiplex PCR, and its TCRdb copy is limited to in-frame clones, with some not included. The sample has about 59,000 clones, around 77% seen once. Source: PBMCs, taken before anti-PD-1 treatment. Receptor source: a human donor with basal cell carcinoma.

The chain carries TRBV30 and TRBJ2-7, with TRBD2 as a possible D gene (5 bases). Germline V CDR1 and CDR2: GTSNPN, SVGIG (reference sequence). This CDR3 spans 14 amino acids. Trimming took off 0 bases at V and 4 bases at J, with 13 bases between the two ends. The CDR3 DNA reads TGTGCCTGGAGTGTACGGGGTCCAAATTACGAGCAGTACTTC. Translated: CAWSVRGPNYEQYF.

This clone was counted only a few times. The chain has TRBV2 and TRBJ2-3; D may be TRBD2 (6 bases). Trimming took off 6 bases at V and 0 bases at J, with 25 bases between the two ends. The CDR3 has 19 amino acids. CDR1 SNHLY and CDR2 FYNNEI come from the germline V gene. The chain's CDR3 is CASSDGLASWVTSTDTQYF. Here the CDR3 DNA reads TGTGCCAGCAGCGACGGGCTAGCGTCTTGGGTGACTAGCACAGATACGCAGTATTTT.

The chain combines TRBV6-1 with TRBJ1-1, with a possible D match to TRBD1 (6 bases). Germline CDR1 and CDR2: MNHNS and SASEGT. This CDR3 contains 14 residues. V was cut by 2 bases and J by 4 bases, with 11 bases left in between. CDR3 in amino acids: CASSEMGAGTEAFF. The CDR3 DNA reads TGTGCCAGCAGTGAAATGGGGGCCGGCACTGAAGCTTTCTTT.

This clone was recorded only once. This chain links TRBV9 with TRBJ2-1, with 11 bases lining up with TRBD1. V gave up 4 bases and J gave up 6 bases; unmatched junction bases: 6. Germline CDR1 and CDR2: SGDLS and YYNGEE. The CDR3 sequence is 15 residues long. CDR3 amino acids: CASSSQGTGGNEQFF. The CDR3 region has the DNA TGTGCCAGCAGCAGCCAGGGGACAGGGGGCAATGAGCAGTTCTTC.

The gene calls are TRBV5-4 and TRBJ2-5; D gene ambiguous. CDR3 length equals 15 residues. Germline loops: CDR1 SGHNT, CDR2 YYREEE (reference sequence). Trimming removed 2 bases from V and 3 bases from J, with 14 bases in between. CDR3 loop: CASSFGPVLEETQYF. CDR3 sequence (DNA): TGTGCCAGCAGCTTTGGTCCTGTTCTTGAAGAGACCCAGTACTTC.

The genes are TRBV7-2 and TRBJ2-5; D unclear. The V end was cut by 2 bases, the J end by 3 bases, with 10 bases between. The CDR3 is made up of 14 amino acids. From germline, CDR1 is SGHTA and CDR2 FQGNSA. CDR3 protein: CASSLMGPKETQYF. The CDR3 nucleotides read TGTGCCAGCAGCTTAATGGGTCCGAAAGAGACCCAGTACTTC.

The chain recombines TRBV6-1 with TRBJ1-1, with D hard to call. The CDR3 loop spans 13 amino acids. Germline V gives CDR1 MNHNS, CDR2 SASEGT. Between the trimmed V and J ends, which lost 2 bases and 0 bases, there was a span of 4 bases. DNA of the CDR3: TGTGCCAGCAGTGAAAAGCTGAACACTGAAGCTTTCTTT. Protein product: CASSEKLNTEAFF.